This T cell receptor beta chain derives from a study of vaccination effects on CD4 cells after COVID-19. V was cut by 5 bases and J by 6 bases, with 13 bases left in between. The CDR3 is made up of 13 amino acids. Looked up from germline, CDR1 is MNHEY and CDR2 is SVGEGT. On this clone itself: Its target is not known.

Scientists isolated CD4+ T cells after an approximately 10-day culture period ended. TCRdb keeps only in-frame clones here, not all; method: immunoSEQ multiplex PCR. The sample lists tens of thousands of clones, about 73% seen once, with 3.8% in the top ten. Here the sequenced sample was CD4+ T cells from PBMCs cultured without peptide, taken before COVID-19 vaccination. This receptor was identified in a human donor who received a COVID-19 vaccine. This sequence joins TRBV6-2 or TRBV6-3 and TRBJ1-1; D is unclear. DNA for the CDR3: TGTGCCAGCAGTCTATCTGGTTACGCTGAAGCTTTCTTT. Translated: CASSLSGYAEAFF.